The 26 T cell receptor beta chains in this list originate from one sample, sequenced in a study of blood T cell repertoires in COVID-19. Only in-frame clones appear in the TCRdb table, and some are missing; sequencing was by immunoSEQ multiplex PCR. The data contain about 250,000 clones, approximately 80% of them singletons. The sequenced sample consisted of peripheral blood. The receptors come from a man older than 75 with acute or convalescent COVID-19.

The V gene is TRBV28, the J gene TRBJ1-2, with 8 nucleotides matching TRBD1. Trimming at V came to 11 bases and at J to 0 bases, leaving 5 bases not matched to a gene. There are 13 residues in the CDR3. From germline, CDR1 is MDHEN and CDR2 SYDVKM. The CDR3 here is CAAAGGTNYGYTF. The DNA of the CDR3 is TGTGCCGCAGCAGGGGGCACTAACTATGGCTACACCTTC.

The rearrangement uses TRBV3-1 (or the pseudogene TRBV3-2) and TRBJ2-3; 10 bases map to TRBD2. J gave up 8 bases and V 1 base, and 15 bases lay outside the gene matches. This CDR3 has 18 amino acids. Germline assignment: CDR1 LGHDT and CDR2 YNNKEL (reference sequence). The CDR3 sequence is CASSQVWGASGSRGTQYF. The CDR3 DNA sequence: TGTGCCAGCAGCCAAGTTTGGGGTGCTAGCGGGAGTCGGGGTACGCAGTATTTT.

V and J are TRBV5-1 and TRBJ1-1; D remains unclear. The V gene's germline CDR1 is SGHRS and CDR2 YFSETQ. This CDR3 has 13 residues. V lost 5 bases and J 0 bases, leaving 8 bases between the germline ends. The CDR3 loop is CASSLAVNTEAFF. CDR3 DNA: TGCGCCAGCAGTCTGGCGGTGAACACTGAAGCTTTCTTT.

The genes are TRBV5-1 and TRBJ2-7; 10 positions agree with TRBD1. Unmatched junction bases numbered 6, after V lost 4 bases and J lost 2 bases. CDR1 is SGHRS and CDR2 is YFSETQ in the germline V gene. This CDR3 is built from 15 residues. CDR3: CASSLLGTGAYEQYF. CDR3 DNA sequence: TGCGCCAGCAGCCTGCTAGGGACAGGGGCCTACGAGCAGTACTTC.

The DNA of the CDR3 is TGTGCCAGCAGCCAGGCCGGACAGGGTTCACCCCTCCACTTT. This translates into CASSQAGQGSPLHF. J is TRBJ1-6 and V is TRBV3-1 (or the pseudogene TRBV3-2), with 8 bases identical to TRBD1. CDR3 length: 14 amino acids. Germline lookup yields CDR1 LGHDT and CDR2 YNNKEL (reference sequence). Losses at the gene ends were 3 bases for V and 9 bases for J; bases not matched to a gene: 4.

V gene TRBV7-2 combines with J gene TRBJ1-2; weak D call: TRBD1 (5 bases). V dropped 1 base and J dropped 4 bases, with 10 bases sitting between them. Germline V gives CDR1 SGHTA, CDR2 FQGNSA. CDR3 length: 14 amino acids. CDR3 region: CASSLDRGGYGYTF. As DNA, the CDR3 is TGTGCCAGCAGCTTAGATCGGGGGGGCTATGGCTACACCTTC.

This clone was observed a single time. The genes are TRBV6-5 and TRBJ1-3; D perhaps matches TRBD1 (6 bases). Germline values: CDR1 MNHEY, CDR2 SVGAGI. This CDR3 contains 15 residues. Trimming removed 6 bases at V and 0 bases at J, with 12 bases between. CDR3 residues: CASRTGTSSGNTIYF. The CDR3 DNA follows: TGTGCCAGCAGGACAGGCACCAGCTCTGGAAACACCATATATTTT.

V and J are TRBV28 and TRBJ1-6; D ambiguous. V gave up 3 bases and J gave up 0 bases, with 12 bases separating them. The germline CDR1 and CDR2 sequences are MDHEN and SYDVKM. The CDR3 extends over 17 amino acids. The CDR3 is CASSLRELSSYNSPLHF. The CDR3 bases are TGTGCCAGCAGTTTGAGAGAGTTGAGCTCCTATAATTCACCCCTCCACTTT.

V usage is TRBV5-6 and J usage is TRBJ1-1; a possible D gene is TRBD1 (5 bases). The V gene lost 0 bases and the J gene lost 0 bases, with 9 bases spanning the gap. Germline-derived CDR1 and CDR2 are SGHDT and YYEEEE. CDR3 length equals 15 residues. For the CDR3, the DNA is TGTGCCAGCAGCTTGGGACAGCTCATGAACACTGAAGCTTTCTTT. It yields the protein CASSLGQLMNTEAFF.

The chain is built from TRBV11-2 and TRBJ1-2, with TRBD1 matching 9 bases. The CDR3 has 18 amino acids. V trimming: 0 bases; J trimming: 2 bases; junction bases outside the gene matches: 10. In germline, CDR1 is SGHAT, CDR2 FQNNGV. The CDR3 DNA follows: TGTGCCAGCAGCTTAGATGTAGGACAGGGGCTCGGAAACTATGGCTACACCTTC. Its translation: CASSLDVGQGLGNYGYTF.

V is TRBV6-1 and J is TRBJ2-1; TRBD2 aligns across 7 bases. The CDR3 has 15 amino acids. The trim removed 0 bases at V and 2 bases at J, leaving 1 base unmatched. Germline CDR1 MNHNS, CDR2 SASEGT. The CDR3 here is CASSEAGGAYNEQFF. CDR3 in DNA: TGTGCCAGCAGTGAAGCGGGAGGGGCCTACAATGAGCAGTTCTTC.

The chain is built from TRBV7-6 and TRBJ2-5; TRBD2 aligns across 12 bases. In germline, CDR1 is SGHVS, CDR2 FNYEAQ. This CDR3 comprises 17 residues. Trimming at V came to 5 bases and at J to 2 bases, leaving 9 bases not matched to a gene. The chain's CDR3 is CASSEGLTSGGQETQYF. CDR3 nucleotide sequence: TGTGCCAGCAGCGAGGGATTGACTAGCGGGGGACAAGAGACCCAGTACTTC.

The chain combines TRBV5-1 with TRBJ1-6, with TRBD1 as a possible D gene (6 bases). Trimming pared 4 bases from V and 7 bases from J, leaving 12 bases between. Germline CDR1 SGHRS, CDR2 YFSETQ. The CDR3 consists of 14 residues. Here the CDR3 DNA reads TGCGCCAGCAGCACCCAGGGGCCCAATTCACCCCTCCACTTT. Encoded protein: CASSTQGPNSPLHF. Full variable domain (missing parts from reference TRBV5-1 and TRBJ1-6): KAGVTQTPRYLIKTRGQQVTLSCSPISGHRSVSWYQQTPGQGLQFLFEYFSETQRNKGNFPGRFSGRQFSNSRSEMNVSTLELGDSALYLCASSTQGPNSPLHFGNGTRLTVT.

The chain recombines TRBV10-2 with TRBJ2-1, with TRBD2 identical over 14 bases. From germline, CDR1 is WSHSY and CDR2 SAAADI. The length of the CDR3 is 18 residues. V lost 11 bases to trimming and J lost 7 bases; unmatched junction nucleotides: 19. CDR3 in DNA: TGCGCCGTCGGACTAGCGGGAGGCCCCCCTGGTGGATTGAATGAGCAGTTCTTC. Protein product: CAVGLAGGPPGGLNEQFF.

The rearrangement links TRBV12-5 to TRBJ1-6; no clear D gene. The CDR3 length is 13 residues. V gave up 6 bases and J gave up 0 bases, with 3 bases separating them. CDR1 is LGHNT, CDR2 FRNRAP, per germline. The CDR3 DNA sequence: TGTGCTAGTGGCCTCTCCTATAATTCACCCCTCCACTTT. Protein product: CASGLSYNSPLHF.

The chain carries TRBV20-1 and TRBJ2-7, with D perhaps TRBD2 (5 bases). The length of the CDR3 is 11 residues. CDR1 is DFQATT, CDR2 SNEGSKA, per germline (reference sequence). The V end was cut by 7 bases, the J end by 4 bases, with 11 bases between. The CDR3 DNA reads TGCAGTGGGAGCCGCGGGTACGAGCAGTACTTC. It encodes CSGSRGYEQYF.

The CDR3 region has the DNA TGTGCCAGCAGTCCCTACCTTCCTTACGGTGAAGCTTTCTTT. Protein sequence: CASSPYLPYGEAFF. The genes are TRBV28 and TRBJ1-1, with no clear D. This CDR3 spans 14 amino acids. Germline CDR1 and CDR2: MDHEN and SYDVKM. Deletions cut 5 bases from V and 7 bases from J, with 17 bases between.

This sequence joins TRBV4-2 and TRBJ2-7, with 8 bases lining up with TRBD1. The CDR3 consists of 16 residues. Trimming cost V 0 bases and J 4 bases; bases outside gene matches: 8. CDR1 and CDR2 (germline): LGHNA, YNFKEQ. This chain's CDR3 is CASSQDAQGATYEQYF. In DNA form, the CDR3 reads TGTGCCAGCAGCCAAGATGCCCAGGGGGCAACGTACGAGCAGTACTTC.

This chain connects TRBV2 to TRBJ1-4; a possible D gene is TRBD1 (6 bases). Deletions cut 7 bases from V and 5 bases from J, with 11 bases between. Germline loops: CDR1 SNHLY, CDR2 FYNNEI. The CDR3 spans 13 residues. CDR3 coding DNA: TGTGCCAGCATGAGGGGGACGAATGAAAAACTGTTTTTT. Its protein product is CASMRGTNEKLFF. The complete variable domain, with remaining parts taken from reference TRBV2 and TRBJ1-4, reads EPEVTQTPSHQVTQMGQEVILRCVPISNHLYFYWYRQILGQKVEFLVSFYNNEISEKSEIFDDQFSVERPDGSNFTLKIRSTKLEDSAMYFCASMRGTNEKLFFGSGTQLSVL.

The genes are TRBV19 and TRBJ1-1, with a possible D match to TRBD1 (5 bases). The CDR3 totals 13 residues. Trimming removed 5 bases from V and 5 bases from J, with 12 bases in between. CDR1 and CDR2 from the germline V gene are LNHDA and SQIVND (reference sequence). The CDR3 here is CASSSREGTEAFF. CDR3 DNA sequence: TGTGCCAGTAGTTCCAGGGAGGGGACTGAAGCTTTCTTT.

V gene TRBV24-1 combines with J gene TRBJ1-1, with 9 nucleotides matching TRBD1. Germline values: CDR1 KGHDR, CDR2 SFDVKD. The CDR3 consists of 16 residues. V shed 5 bases, J shed 7 bases, and the junction held 13 bases outside the gene matches. The CDR3 bases are TGTGCCACCAGTGCTTCCGGGACAGGGTCTGGGGATGAAGCTTTCTTT. This encodes CATSASGTGSGDEAFF.

CDR3 sequence: CASSLVRAGANVLTF. The CDR3 nucleotides read TGTGCCAGCAGCTTAGTCAGGGCTGGGGCCAACGTCCTGACTTTC. The chain combines TRBV7-9 with TRBJ2-6; TRBD1 might be the D (5 bases). The V end was cut by 1 base, the J end by 2 bases, with 6 bases between. CDR3 length equals 15 residues. Germline V gives CDR1 SEHNR, CDR2 FQNEAQ (reference sequence).

This clone turned up a few times. The rearrangement joins TRBV3-1 (or the pseudogene TRBV3-2) to TRBJ2-2; 7 bases are shared with TRBD2. The germline gives CDR1 LGHDT, CDR2 YNNKEL (reference sequence). Unmatched junction bases numbered 1, after V lost 8 bases and J lost 4 bases. CDR3 length equals 12 residues. CDR3 bases: TGTGCCAGCCGCGGGGGCACCGGGGAGCTGTTTTTT. Translated: CASRGGTGELFF.

The chain links TRBV28 to TRBJ1-2; 9 bases map to TRBD1. V shed 4 bases and J 4 bases; nucleotides not matched to a gene: 7. Germline assignment: CDR1 MDHEN and CDR2 SYDVKM. The CDR3 is 15 amino acids. The CDR3 sequence is CASSSTGDRAYGYTF. DNA of the CDR3: TGTGCCAGCAGTTCTACGGGGGACAGGGCCTATGGCTACACCTTC.

The chain carries TRBV11-3 and TRBJ2-7; 10 bases line up with TRBD1. CDR3 length: 18 amino acids. J was trimmed by 9 bases and V by 0 bases; bases with no gene match: 17. In germline, CDR1 is SGHNT, CDR2 YENEEA. DNA of the CDR3: TGTGCCAGCAGCTTAGATCGTAGGACAGGGGGTCCCGGTGATGGGCAGTACTTC. Translation gives CASSLDRRTGGPGDGQYF.

The chain employs TRBV12-3 or TRBV12-4 and TRBJ1-2; no reliable D call. The CDR3 has 13 residues. V lost 5 bases, J lost 8 bases, and 15 bases lay in between. The CDR3 DNA is TGTGCCAGCAGTCTACGCGGAGTATGGGGCTACACCTTC. The encoded protein is CASSLRGVWGYTF.